This note documents a single T cell receptor beta chain sequence. Profiling relied on immunoSEQ multiplex PCR, and the TCRdb table lists in-frame clones only, not all of them. The profile shows 67,000 or so clones, approximately 91% of them singletons. The data belong to a study of T cells after somatic rescue of genetic block. The CDR3 length is 17 residues. The sequenced material came from peripheral blood mononuclear cells (PBMCs). The genes are TRBV21-1 and TRBJ2-7; TRBD2 was called by the table and not checked on the DNA. TRBV21-1 is termed a pseudogene. The origin of this receptor is a man younger than 45. The CDR3 protein is CASSCPGLAGGQDEQYF. In DNA form, the CDR3 reads TGTGCCAGCAGCTGCCCGGGACTAGCGGGGGGCCAGGACGAGCAGTACTTC.